This T cell receptor beta chain was captured by sequencing in a study of T cell repertoires in cytomegalovirus infection. About the research overall: Public TCR beta signatures were indicative of both CMV infection and a matching HLA type. Overall study results and limits: The ex vivo response was dominated by HLA-C-restricted CMV-specific TCR beta clonotypes. Identification of carriers of CMV plus the relevant HLA was achieved through cumulative public TCR beta family frequency.

TCRdb processed the reads anew with MiXCR; each CDR3 protein has one entry. The data contain about 310,000 distinct CDR3 sequences, roughly 25% of them singletons. This clonotype was picked up a small number of times. Its antigen is not identified. The CDR3 covers 15 residues. The germline CDR1 and CDR2 sequences are SGHAT and FQNNGV. Trimming took 4 bases from V and 4 from J; bases not matched to a gene: 8. The sequenced sample was cultured PBMCs, obtained from culture after CMV antigen stimulation. The TCR was taken from a human donor in good health (CMV status not recorded). Some clones in this sample may be carry-over from other donors' samples. The rearrangement links TRBV11-2 to TRBJ2-5, with 8 bases identical to TRBD1. CDR3 amino acids: CASSYDRGGLETQYF. The CDR3, as DNA: TGTGCCAGCAGCTACGACAGGGGTGGGCTAGAGACCCAGTACTTC.